The 26 T cell receptor beta chains given below trace back to one sample, sequenced in a study of regulatory T cells in long-lasting Graves disease. Library construction for TCR beta used iRepertoire HTBI primers and Arm-PCR of CDR3 regions. MiXCR, run by TCRdb on the multiplex PCR reads, gives a single entry per CDR3 protein. The table shows 370,000 or so distinct CDR3 sequences, with around 15% occurring only once. The time point: newly diagnosed GD, antithyroid drugs for less than 3 months. TCR sequences were obtained from RNA taken from PBMCs. The data also belong to a second study, concerning T cells in Graves' hyperthyroidism and ophthalmopathy.

The material was peripheral blood mononuclear cells (PBMCs), obtained at new diagnosis, from a patient treated with antithyroid drugs. Receptor source: a woman aged 18-30 years with Graves disease.

The sample holds many counts of this clonotype. The chain combines TRBV2 with TRBJ2-5; D ambiguous. In germline, CDR1 is SNHLY, CDR2 FYNNEI. The ends were cut back, 3 bases at V and 2 bases at J, with 13 bases in the middle. The CDR3 has 15 residues. CDR3 region: CASSDLIKGQETQYF. In nucleotides, the CDR3 is TGTGCCAGCAGTGATTTGATCAAGGGTCAAGAGACCCAGTACTTC.

This clonotype showed up many times. This chain connects TRBV5-1 to TRBJ2-7, with 8 bases lining up with TRBD1. The CDR3 length is 15 residues. J was trimmed by 2 bases and V by 3 bases; bases with no gene match: 7. The germline gives CDR1 SGHRS, CDR2 YFSETQ. This chain's CDR3 is CASSWGDRSAYEQYF. The CDR3 DNA reads as TGCGCCAGCAGCTGGGGGGACAGGTCGGCCTACGAGCAGTACTTC.

At least ten counts were recorded for this clonotype. This chain connects TRBV20-1 to TRBJ1-5; the D is unclear. This CDR3 region has 15 residues. CDR1 and CDR2 from the germline V gene are DFQATT and SNEGSKA (reference sequence). Between the trimmed V and J ends, which lost 0 bases and 2 bases, there was a span of 11 bases. DNA for the CDR3: TGCAGTGCTAGAGAATCTGGTCGGGGCAATCAGCCCCAGCATTTT. It yields the protein CSARESGRGNQPQHF.

A note on this clonotype: Here the CDR3 omits its conserved ending phenylalanine or tryptophan, so a read error is the likely source. The chain uses TRBV29-1 and TRBJ1-3; D is unresolved. Germline CDR1 and CDR2: SQVTM and ANQGSEA. V gave up 7 bases and J gave up 0 bases, with 7 bases separating them. The CDR3 sequence is 12 residues long. This CDR3 is CSGRHSGNTIYS. CDR3 nucleotides: TGCAGCGGCAGGCACTCTGGAAACACCATATATTCT.

In this sample, this clonotype turned up many times. This rearrangement joins TRBV28 to TRBJ2-7; 9 nucleotides line up with TRBD1. The length of the CDR3 is 13 residues. Germline V gene sequence: CDR1 MDHEN, CDR2 SYDVKM. V lost 8 bases and J lost 3; bases outside the gene matches: 5. CDR3 DNA: TGTGCCAGCGCCGGGACAGGGTTCTACGAGCAGTACTTC. Its protein is CASAGTGFYEQYF.

This clonotype was detected a few times. This chain connects TRBV10-1 to TRBJ1-6; 8 nucleotides agree with TRBD1. This CDR3 contains 15 residues. The V segment lost 4 bases and the J segment 5 bases; nucleotides outside the gene matches: 4. CDR1 is WNHNN, CDR2 SYGVQD, per germline (reference sequence). CDR3 sequence: CASSVDRGNNSPLHF. CDR3 nucleotide sequence: TGCGCCAGCAGTGTTGACAGGGGTAATAATTCACCCCTCCACTTT.

This clonotype was picked up many times. CDR3 nucleotides: TGTGCCTGGAGGAACGGAGGGTTGGGCGAGCAGTACTTC. This translates into CAWRNGGLGEQYF. The chain recombines TRBV30 with TRBJ2-7, with a weak D call TRBD2 (6 bases). The CDR3 has 13 amino acids. CDR1 and CDR2 from the germline V gene are GTSNPN and SVGIG (reference sequence). Trimming took off 3 bases at V and 6 bases at J, with 15 bases between the two ends.

Many counts were recorded for this clonotype. The rearrangement links TRBV2 to TRBJ2-5; 8 nucleotides match TRBD2. Trimming removed 9 bases from V and 1 base from J; junction bases left unmatched: 10. The CDR3 loop spans 15 amino acids. CDR1 is SNHLY, CDR2 FYNNEI, per germline. CDR3 nucleotides: TGTGCCAGGAGAGAGGGAGCGGGGGCCCAAGAGACCCAGTACTTC. Protein sequence: CARREGAGAQETQYF.

Many counts were recorded for this clonotype. This chain uses TRBV5-1 with TRBJ2-3; tentative D call: TRBD2 (6 bases). Trimming pared 5 bases from V and 0 bases from J, leaving 10 bases between. CDR3 length: 14 residues. The germline CDR1 and CDR2 sequences are SGHRS and YFSETQ. CDR3: CASRGGTSTDTQYF. In DNA, the CDR3 is TGCGCCAGCAGGGGTGGGACTAGCACAGATACGCAGTATTTT.

This chain links TRBV11-2 with TRBJ2-3, with D uncertain. V was shortened by 2 bases and J by 0 bases, with 15 bases between the two germline ends. The CDR3 is made up of 17 amino acids. Germline V gives CDR1 SGHAT, CDR2 FQNNGV. The CDR3 bases are TGTGCCAGCAGCTTAAGCCGCTTTAGTTATAGCACAGATACGCAGTATTTT. Its protein product is CASSLSRFSYSTDTQYF.

This clonotype was seen many times. The chain combines TRBV30 with TRBJ2-3, with 7 bases identical to TRBD2. The V and J ends lost 3 bases and 2 bases, in that order; junction bases with no gene match: 8. Germline V gene sequence: CDR1 GTSNPN, CDR2 SVGIG (reference sequence). This CDR3 is 15 amino acids long. For the CDR3, the DNA is TGTGCCTGGAGATGGGTCGGGGGGACCACAGATACGCAGTATTTT. Residues: CAWRWVGGTTDTQYF.

This clonotype was seen ten or more times. This chain links TRBV2 with TRBJ2-1; D is ambiguous. Trimming took 8 bases from V and 0 from J, leaving 11 bases between them. CDR3 length: 14 residues. The germline CDR1 and CDR2 sequences are SNHLY and FYNNEI. The CDR3 region has the DNA TGTGCCAGCGGTGCGGATAGCTCCTACAATGAGCAGTTCTTC. Amino acids: CASGADSSYNEQFF.

The chain is built from TRBV18 and TRBJ1-6, with a weak D call TRBD1 (6 bases). Deletions cut 5 bases from V and 5 bases from J, with 10 bases between. This CDR3 has 14 amino acids. Germline V gives CDR1 KGHSH, CDR2 LQKENI. CDR3: CASSNRQDNSPLHF. CDR3 bases: TGTGCCAGCTCAAATAGACAGGATAATTCACCCCTCCACTTT.

The rearrangement joins TRBV3-1 to TRBJ2-1; 8 nucleotides align to TRBD2. The DNA end is more similar to TRBJ2-7, so the J call may be wrong. CDR1 and CDR2 from the germline V gene are LGHDT and YNNKEL (reference sequence). CDR3 length: 14 amino acids. This CDR3 is CASTLAGRYNEQYF. In DNA form, the CDR3 reads TGTGCCAGCACCTTAGCGGGACGTTACAATGAGCAGTACTTC.

This clonotype was seen ten or more times. The chain is built from TRBV28 and TRBJ2-2; TRBD1 matches at 9 bases. Germline V lookup: CDR1 MDHEN, CDR2 SYDVKM. The CDR3 runs 16 residues. V lost 4 bases, J lost 7 bases, and 10 bases stayed unmatched. In nucleotides, the CDR3 is TGTGCCAGCAGTTCTCCACGGACAGGGGAAGGCGGGGAGCTGTTTTTT. It translates to CASSSPRTGEGGELFF.

About this clonotype itself: This may be a read error, as it is one base from a much larger clone. The CDR3 is CASSLNSPSSTDTQYF. The CDR3 DNA reads as TGTGCCAGCAGCTTAAACAGCCCCTCTAGCACAGATACGCAGTATTTT. This chain joins TRBV7-9 and TRBJ2-3; D remains unclear. Germline V gene data show CDR1 as SEHNR and CDR2 as FQNEAQ (reference sequence). Trimming removed 2 bases from V and 0 bases from J, with 12 bases in between. This CDR3 is 16 amino acids long.

The chain joins TRBV6-5 to TRBJ1-1; no firm D call. With 0 bases removed from V and 2 bases from J, the gap between germline ends came to 7 bases. The CDR3 spans 14 residues. Germline loops: CDR1 MNHEY, CDR2 SVGAGI. The CDR3 spells CASSYSSQNTEAFF. CDR3 in DNA: TGTGCCAGCAGTTACTCTTCCCAAAACACTGAAGCTTTCTTT.

This clonotype was detected ten times or more. The V and J genes are TRBV30 and TRBJ2-2; the D is unclear. CDR3 length: 15 amino acids. Trimming took 2 bases from V and 0 from J, leaving 10 bases between them. The V gene's germline CDR1 is GTSNPN and CDR2 SVGIG (reference sequence). The CDR3 here is CAWSPFTPNTGELFF. The CDR3 region has the DNA TGTGCCTGGAGTCCCTTTACCCCGAACACCGGGGAGCTGTTTTTT.

On this clonotype itself: A single base separates this from a much larger clone, so it may be a read error. The chain carries TRBV10-3 and TRBJ2-1; 7 nucleotides agree with TRBD1. The CDR3 has 16 amino acids. Germline values: CDR1 ENHRY, CDR2 SYGVKD. The CDR3 protein is CAITPARGLSYDEQFF. CDR3 DNA: TGTGCCATCACCCCCGCCAGGGGGTTGTCCTACGATGAGCAGTTCTTC.

This clonotype has a count of ten or more. V is TRBV20-1 and J is TRBJ2-1; D remains unclear. Per the germline V gene, CDR1 is DFQATT and CDR2 is SNEGSKA (reference sequence). The CDR3 consists of 14 residues. Trimming left V 5 bases short and J 0 bases short, with 11 bases between. Written as DNA, the CDR3 is TGCAGTGCTCTCTCGGAAAGCTCCTACAATGAGCAGTTCTTC. Amino acid sequence: CSALSESSYNEQFF.

This clonotype has at least ten counts. This chain links TRBV5-1 with TRBJ1-1; D may be TRBD1 (6 bases). The CDR3 has 13 amino acids. Germline V gives CDR1 SGHRS, CDR2 YFSETQ. V lost 4 bases to trimming and J lost 5 bases, with 12 bases between them. CDR3 sequence (DNA): TGCGCCAGCAGCGCTGCAGGGGTTACTGAAGCTTTCTTT. Residues: CASSAAGVTEAFF. Filled out from reference TRBV5-1 and TRBJ1-1, the complete variable domain reads KAGVTQTPRYLIKTRGQQVTLSCSPISGHRSVSWYQQTPGQGLQFLFEYFSETQRNKGNFPGRFSGRQFSNSRSEMNVSTLELGDSALYLCASSAAGVTEAFFGQGTRLTVV.

This clonotype appeared many times. The J gene is TRBJ2-1, the V gene TRBV20-1; D unclear. Germline V CDR1 and CDR2: DFQATT, SNEGSKA (reference sequence). V was cut by 3 bases and J by 5 bases, with 5 bases left in between. CDR3 size: 11 residues. CDR3 amino acids: CSASIHNEQFF. CDR3 DNA sequence: TGCAGTGCTAGCATCCACAATGAGCAGTTCTTC.

This clonotype was seen at least ten times. The chain links TRBV30 to TRBJ2-2; 7 nucleotides match TRBD2. The length of the CDR3 is 15 residues. Germline CDR1 GTSNPN, CDR2 SVGIG (reference sequence). Losses at the gene ends were 3 bases for V and 3 bases for J; bases not matched to a gene: 7. Here the CDR3 reads CAWSARGVHTGELFF. As DNA, the CDR3 is TGTGCCTGGAGCGCTCGGGGGGTACACACCGGGGAGCTGTTTTTT.

CDR3 sequence (DNA): TGTGCCAGCTGCCTAGGGGGCGGCGGAGCTTTCTTT. Translation: CASCLGGGGAFF. J is TRBJ1-1 and V is TRBV28; 7 bases agree with TRBD1. The germline V gene has CDR1 MDHEN and CDR2 SYDVKM. The CDR3 extends over 12 amino acids. With 8 bases clipped from V and 10 bases from J, the junction kept 10 bases outside the gene matches.

J is TRBJ1-2 and V is TRBV20-1; D possibly corresponds to TRBD1 (6 bases). The V and J ends lost 6 bases and 2 bases respectively, with 13 bases between them. This CDR3 contains 13 residues. Per the germline V gene, CDR1 is DFQATT and CDR2 is SNEGSKA (reference sequence). The CDR3 protein is CSAGRGGNYGYTF. CDR3 nucleotides: TGCAGTGCCGGGAGGGGGGGGAACTATGGCTACACCTTC.

This clonotype appeared many times. The CDR3 DNA is TGTGCCAGCAGTTCGCGGGAGCTGTTTTTT. Amino acid sequence: CASSSRELFF. This chain links TRBV28 with TRBJ2-2, with D hard to call. The germline V and J ends were trimmed by 4 bases and 9 bases, with 3 bases remaining between them. The CDR3 is made up of 10 amino acids. Germline CDR1 is MDHEN and CDR2 is SYDVKM.